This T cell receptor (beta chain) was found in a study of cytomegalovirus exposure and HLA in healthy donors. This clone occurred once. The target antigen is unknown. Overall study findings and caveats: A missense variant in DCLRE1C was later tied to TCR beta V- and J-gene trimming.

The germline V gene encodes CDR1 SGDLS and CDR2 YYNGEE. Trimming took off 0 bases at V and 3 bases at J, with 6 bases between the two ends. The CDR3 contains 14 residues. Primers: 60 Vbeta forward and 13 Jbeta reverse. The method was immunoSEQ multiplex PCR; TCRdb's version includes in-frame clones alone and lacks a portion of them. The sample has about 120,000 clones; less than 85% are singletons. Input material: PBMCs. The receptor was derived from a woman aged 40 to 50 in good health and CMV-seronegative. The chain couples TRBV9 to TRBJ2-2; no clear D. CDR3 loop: CASSVGPDTGELFF. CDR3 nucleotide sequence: TGTGCCAGCAGCGTAGGTCCCGACACCGGGGAGCTGTTTTTT.